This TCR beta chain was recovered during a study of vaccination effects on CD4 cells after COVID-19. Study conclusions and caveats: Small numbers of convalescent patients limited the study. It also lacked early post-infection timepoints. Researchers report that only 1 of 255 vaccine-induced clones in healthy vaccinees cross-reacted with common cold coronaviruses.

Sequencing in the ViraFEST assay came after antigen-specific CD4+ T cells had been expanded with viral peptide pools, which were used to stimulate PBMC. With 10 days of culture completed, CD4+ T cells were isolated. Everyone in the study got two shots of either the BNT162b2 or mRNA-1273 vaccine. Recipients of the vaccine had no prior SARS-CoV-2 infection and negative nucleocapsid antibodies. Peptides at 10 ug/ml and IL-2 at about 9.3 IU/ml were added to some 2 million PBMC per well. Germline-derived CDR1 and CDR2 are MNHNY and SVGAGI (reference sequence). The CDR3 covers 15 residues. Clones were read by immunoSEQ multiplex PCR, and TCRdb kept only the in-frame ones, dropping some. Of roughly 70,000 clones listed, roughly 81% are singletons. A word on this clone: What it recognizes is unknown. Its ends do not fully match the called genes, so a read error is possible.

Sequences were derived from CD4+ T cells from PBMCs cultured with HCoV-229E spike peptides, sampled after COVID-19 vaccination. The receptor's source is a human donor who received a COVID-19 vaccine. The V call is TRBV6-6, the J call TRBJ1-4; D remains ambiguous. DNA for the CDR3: TGTGCCAGCAGTAACTCAGGTGCAACTAATGAAAAACTGTTTTTT. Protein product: CASSNSGATNEKLFF.